The sequence of this T cell receptor beta chain was determined in a study of blood T cell repertoires in COVID-19. This CDR3 region has 15 residues. V lost 0 bases, J lost 7 bases, and 4 bases stayed unmatched. CDR1 and CDR2 from the germline V gene are SGHDT and YYEEEE. Profiling relied on immunoSEQ multiplex PCR, and the TCRdb table lists in-frame clones only, not all of them. The table records some 390,000 clones, around 92% of them present only once. The chain combines TRBV5-6 with TRBJ1-6, with TRBD1 identical over 7 bases. The specimen was PBMCs or T cells enriched from blood (not recorded which). This receptor was obtained from a woman in her twenties or thirties who had recovered from COVID-19. This chain's CDR3 is CASSLAPRGNSPLHF. CDR3 nucleotides: TGTGCCAGCAGCTTGGCCCCCAGGGGGAATTCACCCCTCCACTTT.